This TCR beta chain emerged from a study of T cell clonality in common variable immunodeficiency. Sequenced by immunoSEQ multiplex PCR; TCRdb stores in-frame clones only, minus some. The sample includes more than 13,000 clones, none of them occurring once. CDR1 is PRHDT, CDR2 FYEKMQ, per germline (reference sequence). CDR3 length equals 16 residues. Losses at the gene ends were 0 bases for V and 4 bases for J; bases not matched to a gene: 5. On this clone itself: Its antigen is as yet unknown. The observed sequence ends 3 residues before the CDR3 terminus, with the missing tail filled in from the germline J gene.

Study results and limitations: Reportedly, TCR beta sequences from common variable immunodeficiency showed fewer deletions and N-nucleotide insertions.

J is TRBJ2-1 and V is TRBV13; 8 bases match TRBD2. The TCR was taken from a human donor with common variable immunodeficiency. Sequencing was done on a sample of peripheral blood mononuclear cells. CDR3 loop: CASSLGLVAGYNEQFF. The sequenced CDR3 bases are TGTGCCAGCAGCTTAGGCCTGGTAGCGGGGTACAATGAG.